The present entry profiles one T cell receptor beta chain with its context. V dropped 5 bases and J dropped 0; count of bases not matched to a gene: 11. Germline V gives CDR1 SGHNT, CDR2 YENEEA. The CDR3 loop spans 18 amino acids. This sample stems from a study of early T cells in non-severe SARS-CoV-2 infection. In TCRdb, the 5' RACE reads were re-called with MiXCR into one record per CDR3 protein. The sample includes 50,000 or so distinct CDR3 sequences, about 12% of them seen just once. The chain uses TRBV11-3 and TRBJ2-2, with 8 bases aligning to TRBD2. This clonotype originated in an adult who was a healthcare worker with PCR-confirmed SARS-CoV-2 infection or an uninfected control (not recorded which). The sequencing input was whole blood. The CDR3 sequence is CASSTRGLADPNTGELFF. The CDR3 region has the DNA TGTGCCAGCAGCACACGAGGACTAGCAGATCCGAACACCGGGGAGCTGTTTTTT.